This record covers a single T cell receptor beta chain. The entry originates in a study of blood T cell repertoires in COVID-19. V lost 2 bases and J lost 4; bases outside the gene matches: 6. Germline CDR1 SGHVS, CDR2 FNYEAQ. The CDR3 has 15 amino acids. Repertoires were generated with immunoSEQ multiplex PCR, while TCRdb's copy carries only in-frame clones and drops some. The sample consists of about 75,000 clones, 80% to 90% of them appearing once. The source is a woman aged 45-65 years with acute or convalescent COVID-19. What was sequenced was peripheral blood. V usage is TRBV7-6 and J usage is TRBJ2-7; 9 nucleotides match TRBD1. CDR3 loop: CASSLSGQGHYEQYF. CDR3 nucleotides: TGTGCCAGCAGCTTATCGGGACAGGGCCATTACGAGCAGTACTTC.